Following are 10 T cell receptor beta chains from one sample sequenced in a study of identical twins. TCRdb reanalysed the 5' RACE reads using MiXCR and keeps one entry per CDR3 protein. This table holds some 190,000 distinct CDR3 sequences, around 15% found once. These records were also assigned to another study, of T cells expressing NK-cell markers.

The sequenced sample was CD8+ T cells sorted from blood. These receptors all come from a woman aged 18-29 years in good health.

The table lists this clonotype with a few counts. J is TRBJ2-3 and V is TRBV9; 14 nucleotides agree with TRBD2. Germline CDR1 reads SGDLS; CDR2 reads YYNGEE. J gave up 2 bases and V 4 bases, and 9 bases lay outside the gene matches. The CDR3 runs 18 residues. The chain's CDR3 is CASSLRLAGGLVTDTQYF. The CDR3 nucleotides are TGTGCCAGCAGCCTTCGACTAGCGGGAGGGCTCGTCACAGATACGCAGTATTTT.

The rearrangement links TRBV6-4 to TRBJ2-2; 8 bases fit TRBD1. The junction had 1 base not matched to a gene; V was cut back by 2 bases and J by 2 bases. Germline CDR1 MRHNA, CDR2 SNTAGT. The CDR3 has 15 amino acids. CDR3 region: CASSDGQGNTGELFF. DNA for the CDR3: TGTGCCAGCAGTGACGGACAGGGAAACACCGGGGAGCTGTTTTTT.

The chain recombines TRBV27 with TRBJ2-7; either TRBD1 or TRBD2 may supply D (5 bases each). The CDR3 is 13 residues long. The germline CDR1 and CDR2 sequences are MNHEY and SMNVEV (reference sequence). Trimming removed 8 bases at V and 2 bases at J, with 13 bases between. The CDR3 DNA follows: TGTGCCAGCTGGGGCAGGACTGCCTACGAGCAGTACTTC. Translating gives CASWGRTAYEQYF.

V usage is TRBV20-1 and J usage is TRBJ2-7, with 11 bases identical to TRBD2. The trim removed 3 bases at V and 4 bases at J, leaving 5 bases unmatched. Germline V gene data show CDR1 as DFQATT and CDR2 as SNEGSKA (reference sequence). CDR3 length: 14 residues. The CDR3 loop reads CSARELAGAYEQYF. CDR3 nucleotide sequence: TGCAGTGCTAGGGAACTAGCGGGGGCTTACGAGCAGTACTTC.

This clonotype was recorded at least ten times. The chain has TRBV5-6 and TRBJ2-7, with D perhaps TRBD2 (5 bases). This CDR3 comprises 12 residues. CDR1 is SGHDT and CDR2 is YYEEEE in the germline V gene. The V end was cut by 5 bases, the J end by 3 bases, with 9 bases between. The CDR3 reads CASSSGDYEQYF. CDR3 DNA sequence: TGTGCCAGCAGTTCCGGGGACTACGAGCAGTACTTC.

The table lists this clonotype with a few counts. J is TRBJ2-6 and V is TRBV4-3; the match to TRBD1 covers 7 bases. With V trimmed by 5 bases and J by 0 bases, 7 bases remained unmatched. The CDR3 extends over 17 amino acids. CDR1 and CDR2 from the germline V gene are LGHNA and YSLEER. The CDR3 is CASSWTGGSSGANVLTF. The CDR3 DNA reads as TGCGCCAGCAGCTGGACAGGCGGCAGCTCTGGGGCCAACGTCCTGACTTTC.

The CDR3 DNA reads as TGTGCCAGCAGCTCCGAGTTCTCTTCTGGGGCCAACGTCCTGACTTTC. It is translated as CASSSEFSSGANVLTF. The J gene is TRBJ2-6, the V gene TRBV12-3 or TRBV12-4; D not certain. Deletions cut 6 bases from V and 1 base from J, with 13 bases between. The CDR3 is 16 amino acids.

This clonotype was seen only once. The chain links TRBV7-2 to TRBJ2-7; perhaps TRBD2 as D (6 bases). The germline V gene encodes CDR1 SGHTA and CDR2 FQGNSA. The CDR3 has 15 residues. V was shortened by 1 base and J by 3 bases, with 13 bases between the two germline ends. DNA for the CDR3: TGTGCCAGCAGCTTAGGGAGGGCAACCCACTACGAGCAGTACTTC. This translates into CASSLGRATHYEQYF. The full variable domain, its missing parts supplied by reference TRBV7-2 and TRBJ2-7, is GAGVSQSPSNKVTEKGKDVELRCDPISGHTALYWYRQSLGQGLEFLIYFQGNSAPDKSGLPSDRFSAERTGGSVSTLTIQRTQQEDSAVYLCASSLGRATHYEQYFGPGTRLTVT.

This clonotype was found a few times. The chain uses TRBV29-1 and TRBJ2-7, with 7 bases aligning to TRBD1. Germline V gene sequence: CDR1 SQVTM, CDR2 ANQGSEA. V dropped 6 bases and J dropped 3; count of bases not matched to a gene: 2. This CDR3 is 11 amino acids long. CDR3 region: CSVQGDYEQYF. The CDR3 DNA follows: TGCAGCGTCCAGGGGGACTACGAGCAGTACTTC.

This clonotype was seen a handful of times. The rearrangement joins TRBV4-3 to TRBJ2-7, with D maybe TRBD2 (6 bases). The V gene's germline CDR1 is LGHNA and CDR2 YSLEER. CDR3 length: 16 residues. The ends were cut back, 0 bases at V and 2 bases at J, with 14 bases in the middle. The CDR3 DNA sequence: TGCGCCAGCAGCCAAGATGTTATCGAGCGGGCCTACGAGCAGTACTTC. It yields the protein CASSQDVIERAYEQYF.